Listed below are T cell receptor beta chains from one sample, sequenced in a study of vaccination and CD4 T cells after COVID-19. TCRdb reanalysed the PCR reads using MiXCR and keeps one entry per CDR3 protein. The sample holds over 10,000 distinct CDR3 sequences, roughly two thirds seen once. These receptors have no known antigen. The material sequenced was CD4+ T cells from blood, cultured in vitro. These receptors were taken from a human donor who had recovered from COVID-19. Both conserved end residues are part of each CDR3. Fields, in order: J gene, clone size, CDR3 length, V gene, D gene, CDR3 DNA, CDR3 protein. The D gene is left open where the match is weak. Rows give clone size only sometimes, using once, few, many, or a class for an expanded clone.

>TRBJ2-2|.|13|TRBV20-1|.
TGCAGTGCTAGAAAAGGACGGACCGGGGAGCTGTTTTTT
CSARKGRTGELFF
>TRBJ1-2|.|12|TRBV7-9|.
TGTGCCAGCAGCTTCGAAAACTATGGCTACACCTTC
CASSFENYGYTF
>TRBJ1-4|.|14|TRBV11-3|.
TGTGCCAGCAGCTTAGGACGGACGGGTGAAAAACTGTTTTTT
CASSLGRTGEKLFF
>TRBJ1-1|.|13|TRBV11-2|TRBD1
TGTGCCAGCAGCCGCGACAGGGGTGCTGAAGCTTTCTTT
CASSRDRGAEAFF
>TRBJ2-3|.|16|TRBV4-1|TRBD1
TGCGCCAGCAGCCAAGATCGAGGACAGGGCACAGATACGCAGTATTTT
CASSQDRGQGTDTQYF
>TRBJ2-3|.|16|TRBV7-3|TRBD1
TGTGCCAGCAGCCTCCAACCGGGACAGGATACAGATACGCAGTATTTT
CASSLQPGQDTDTQYF
>TRBJ2-5|.|14|TRBV7-3|.
TGTGCCAGCAGCTTAAACGGGCCGGGCGGGACCCAGTACTTC
CASSLNGPGGTQYF
>TRBJ2-1|.|14|TRBV30|.
TGTGCCTGGAGGGAGGGGGTTTGGGGCAATGAGCAGTTCTTC
CAWREGVWGNEQFF
>TRBJ2-1|few|13|TRBV6-2/TRBV6-3|TRBD2
TGTGCCAGCAGCCTCGGGGGGGGGCCAAAGCAGTTCTTC
CASSLGGGPKQFF
>TRBJ1-2|.|14|TRBV28|.
TGTGCCAGCCAGGGACTTCCAGGCAATCGGGGCTACACCTTC
CASQGLPGNRGYTF
>TRBJ1-4|.|15|TRBV7-9|TRBD1
TGTGCCAGCAGTCCCTTGGGGACAGCTTATGAAAAACTGTTTTTT
CASSPLGTAYEKLFF
>TRBJ1-1|.|15|TRBV20-1|.
TGCAGTGCTAGAGATCCGGGTTGGAGAAAAACTGAAGCTTTCTTT
CSARDPGWRKTEAFF
>TRBJ2-7|.|16|TRBV27|TRBD1
TGTGCCAGCAAAGAAACCGGACAGGGGATCTCCTACGAGCAGTACTTC
CASKETGQGISYEQYF
>TRBJ1-2|.|13|TRBV6-1|TRBD1
TGTGCCAGCAGGCCGGGACAGAACTATGGCTACACCTTC
CASRPGQNYGYTF
>TRBJ2-7|.|13|TRBV5-5|.
TGTGCCAGCAGCTTGGCCGGGGGTAACGAGCAGTACTTC
CASSLAGGNEQYF
>TRBJ1-5|.|14|TRBV20-1|TRBD1
TGCAGTGCTAGAACCAGGGGGCGCAATCAGCCCCAGCATTTT
CSARTRGRNQPQHF
>TRBJ1-2|.|14|TRBV7-8|.
TGTGCCAGCCGCCCGGACAGCGGGGACTATGGCTACACCTTC
CASRPDSGDYGYTF
>TRBJ1-1|.|14|TRBV9|.
TGTGCCAGCAGCGGAAAACAGGGAGACACTGAAGCTTTCTTT
CASSGKQGDTEAFF
>TRBJ1-6|.|13|TRBV28|.
TGTGCCAGCGGAAACAGAGATAATTCACCCCTCCACTTT
CASGNRDNSPLHF
>TRBJ2-7|few|15|TRBV7-2|.
TGTGCCAGCAGCGATCGGACTACCTCATCCTACGAGCAGTACTTC
CASSDRTTSSYEQYF
>TRBJ2-3|once|15|TRBV5-1|.
TGCGCCAGCAGCTCCTGGACATCTAGCACAGATACGCAGTATTTT
CASSSWTSSTDTQYF
>TRBJ1-2|.|14|TRBV2|.
TGTGCCAGCAGCCGGGACAACTCTAACTATGGCTACACCTTC
CASSRDNSNYGYTF
>TRBJ1-2|.|15|TRBV25-1|TRBD1
TGTGCCAGCAGTGCCCCCACCGGGACAGGGGGCGGCTACACCTTC
CASSAPTGTGGGYTF
>TRBJ2-3|few|11|TRBV20-1|.
TGCAGTGCTAGTGACCCAAATACGCAGTATTTT
CSASDPNTQYF
>TRBJ1-3|once|13|TRBV2|.
TGTGCCAGCAGCGGGGAGTCTGGAAACACCATATATTTT
CASSGESGNTIYF
>TRBJ1-2|.|13|TRBV12-3/TRBV12-4|.
TGTGCCAGCAGCCCTACTGATAACTATGGCTACACCTTC
CASSPTDNYGYTF
>TRBJ1-1|.|14|TRBV15|TRBD1
TGTGCCACCAGCAGAGCCGGACAGGGCGCTGAAGCTTTCTTT
CATSRAGQGAEAFF
>TRBJ1-5|few|14|TRBV6-5|.
TGTGCCAGCAGTTACGGGGCAGGCAATCAGCCCCAGCATTTT
CASSYGAGNQPQHF
>TRBJ2-7|once|15|TRBV11-2|TRBD2
TGTGCCAGCAGCTTCGAACGGGGGGTTACCTACGAGCAGTACTTC
CASSFERGVTYEQYF
>TRBJ2-1|.|13|TRBV7-2|.
TGTGCCAGCAGCTTTCCCTCGGGGGAGAGTAAGTTCTTC
CASSFPSGESKFF
>TRBJ1-2|.|14|TRBV20-1|TRBD1
TGCAGTGCTAGAGGCGGACAGGGAGACTATGGCTACACCTTC
CSARGGQGDYGYTF
>TRBJ1-5|.|15|TRBV2|.
TGTGCCAGCAGTGACGGCGGGAGAGGCAATCAGCCCCAGCATTTT
CASSDGGRGNQPQHF
>TRBJ2-3|once|15|TRBV27|.
TGTGCCAGCAGTTCCTCGTATAGGGTGGCAGATACGCAGTATTTT
CASSSSYRVADTQYF
>TRBJ1-6|few|12|TRBV25-1|TRBD1
TGTGCCAGCAGTGATAGACAGGGTATCGTCCACTTT
CASSDRQGIVHF
>TRBJ2-6|.|11|TRBV6-2/TRBV6-3|.
TGTGCCTGCTCTGGGGCCAACGTCCTGACTTTC
CACSGANVLTF
>TRBJ2-2|.|15|TRBV30|TRBD1
TGTGCCTGGAGTCTATGGACAGGCAACACCGGGGAGCTGTTTTTT
CAWSLWTGNTGELFF
>TRBJ1-4|medium-sized|12|TRBV4-1|.
TGCGCCAGCAGCCGAAGTGGGGAAAAACTGTTTTTT
CASSRSGEKLFF
>TRBJ2-1|few|15|TRBV20-1|TRBD2
TGCAGTGCTAGAGCCGGACTAGCGGGGCTCAATGAGCAGTTCTTC
CSARAGLAGLNEQFF
>TRBJ1-1|few|14|TRBV6-5|.
TGTGCCAGCAGTTACTCGTGGCGGGACACTGAAGCTTTCTTT
CASSYSWRDTEAFF
>TRBJ2-5|.|13|TRBV7-2|.
TGTGCCAGCAGCTTCACAGGGCAAGAGACCCAGTACTTC
CASSFTGQETQYF